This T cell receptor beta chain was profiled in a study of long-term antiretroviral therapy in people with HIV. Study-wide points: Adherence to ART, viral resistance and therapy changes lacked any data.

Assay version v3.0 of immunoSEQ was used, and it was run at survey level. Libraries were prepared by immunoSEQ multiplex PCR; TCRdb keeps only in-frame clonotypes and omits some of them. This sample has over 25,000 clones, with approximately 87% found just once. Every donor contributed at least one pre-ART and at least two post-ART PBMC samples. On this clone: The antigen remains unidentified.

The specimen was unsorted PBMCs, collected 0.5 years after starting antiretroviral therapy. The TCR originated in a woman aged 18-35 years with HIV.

The CDR3 nucleotides read TGTGCCAGCAGTGAGGGGGACACCGGGGAGCTGTTTTTT. Its protein is CASSEGDTGELFF. The rearrangement uses TRBV6-4 and TRBJ2-2; D possibly matches TRBD1 or TRBD2 (5 bases each). Germline assignment: CDR1 MRHNA and CDR2 SNTAGT. V lost 3 bases, J lost 3 bases, and 5 bases lay in between. This CDR3 comprises 13 residues.